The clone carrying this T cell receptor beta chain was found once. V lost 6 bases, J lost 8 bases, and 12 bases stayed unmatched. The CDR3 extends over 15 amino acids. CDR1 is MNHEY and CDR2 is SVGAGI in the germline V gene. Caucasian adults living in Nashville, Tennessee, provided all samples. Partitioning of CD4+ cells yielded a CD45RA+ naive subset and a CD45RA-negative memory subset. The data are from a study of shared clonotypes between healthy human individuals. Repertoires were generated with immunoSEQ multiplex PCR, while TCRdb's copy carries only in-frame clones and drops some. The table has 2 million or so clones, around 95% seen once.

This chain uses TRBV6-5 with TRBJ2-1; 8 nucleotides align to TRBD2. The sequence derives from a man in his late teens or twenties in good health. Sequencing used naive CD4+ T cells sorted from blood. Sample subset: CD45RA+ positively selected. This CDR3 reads CASSLAGSIIYEQFF. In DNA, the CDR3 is TGTGCCAGCAGCTTAGCGGGATCCATTATATATGAGCAGTTCTTC.